This T cell receptor (beta chain) was sequenced during a study of blood T cell repertoires in COVID-19 (TCRdb year 2020). Study-level background: Samples covering the acute and convalescent phases of COVID-19 were provided by collaborators in the United States, Italy and Spain. The prospective study material was composed of cDNA or gDNA derived from T cells, B-cell-depleted T cells, or PBMCs. Subjects who had been exposed to COVID-19, were actively infected with it, or had recovered from it provided the deeply sampled blood TCRbeta repertoires that made up the dataset. The repertoires were made available in a free public database intended to serve as a resource for research on the immune response to SARS-CoV-2. Samples came from the ongoing ImmuneRACE study (first 160 participants) plus 1,254 subjects from 6 global collaborators. A de-identified subject ID, COVID-19 status, age in years and sex were almost always included in the sample metadata. Where available, HLA class I and class II types were obtained from metadata supplied by the sample provider rather than from assay-based typing. The paper as a whole reports these results and caveats: The quantity of clinical and demographic metadata differed by source and by participant and was supplied without curation.

V sheds 2 bases and J sheds 0 bases, leaving 20 bases between their ends. CDR1 and CDR2, per the germline V gene, are MNHNS and SASEGT. The CDR3 runs 19 amino acids, cysteine and phenylalanine included. Just the 57-base CDR3 DNA is kept, in frame starting at base 1. TCRbeta CDR3 regions were amplified from genomic DNA by means of the immunoSEQ Assay, a bias-controlled multiplex PCR. The study's own analysis went as follows. The number of nucleated cells in each sample was estimated from the amplification of reference gene primers within the assay. To quantify the absolute abundance of each unique TCRbeta CDR3 rearrangement, sequence reads were collapsed and filtered. For each sample, productive Simpson clonality was calculated as the square root of Simpson's diversity index across productive rearrangements. TCRdb obtained this table from immuneACCESS and retained in-frame rearrangements with V and J assigned. These tables miss some clones; where compared with another copy, unresolved V genes account for less than half of the shortfall, and the remainder is unexplained. From that table come the V and J calls and clone size; the DNA was used to work out D and trimming. The sample contains some 120,000 clones, roughly nine tenths of them found a single time. Around 3.7% of the sample rests with the top ten.

A note on this clone: Its antigen has not been determined. It has no much larger one-base neighbor in the sample; base qualities were not kept.

Collaborating institutions collected whole blood in K2EDTA tubes following their own protocols. For TCRbeta analysis, collaborators shipped samples in one of three forms: frozen whole blood, isolated PBMCs, or DNA extracted from either of those sample types. This chain joins TRBV6-1 to TRBJ1-5; no confident D gene assignment can be made. The sample consisted of peripheral blood. The source is a man aged 45 to 65 with active COVID-19. The CDR3 reads as follows: CASSEWAGLAGNSNQPQHF. The sequence in DNA is TGTGCCAGCAGTGAATGGGCAGGACTAGCGGGGAATAGCAATCAGCCCCAGCATTTT.